This TCR beta chain was obtained from a study of cytomegalovirus exposure and HLA in healthy donors. 60 Vbeta and 13 Jbeta primers were used in PCR. Clones were sequenced by immunoSEQ multiplex PCR, and TCRdb holds only the in-frame ones, with some missing. Of more than 120,000 clones in the sample, approximately 80% were seen once. CDR1 and CDR2 (germline): KGHSY, FQNENV. The CDR3 covers 15 residues. Trimming pared 0 bases from V and 0 bases from J, leaving 3 bases between. Study-level findings and limits: The records held CMV serostatus as the only immune exposure information. The CMV antigen specificity of a few CMV-associated chains was confirmed through in vitro analysis. Later analysis identified some 16,000 TCR beta sequences associated with HLA alleles, using a false discovery rate threshold of 0.05. Later findings reportedly placed an Asian-associated ancestry cluster below the approximately 670-donor mean for N-insertions.

Worth noting for this clone: The antigen is not known.

Specimen: PBMCs. The TCR originated in a woman aged 40 to 50 in good health and CMV-seropositive. V gene TRBV16 combines with J gene TRBJ2-6, with D uncertain. The CDR3 nucleotides read TGTGCCAGCAGCCAATCCCACTCTGGGGCCAACGTCCTGACTTTC. Amino acids: CASSQSHSGANVLTF.